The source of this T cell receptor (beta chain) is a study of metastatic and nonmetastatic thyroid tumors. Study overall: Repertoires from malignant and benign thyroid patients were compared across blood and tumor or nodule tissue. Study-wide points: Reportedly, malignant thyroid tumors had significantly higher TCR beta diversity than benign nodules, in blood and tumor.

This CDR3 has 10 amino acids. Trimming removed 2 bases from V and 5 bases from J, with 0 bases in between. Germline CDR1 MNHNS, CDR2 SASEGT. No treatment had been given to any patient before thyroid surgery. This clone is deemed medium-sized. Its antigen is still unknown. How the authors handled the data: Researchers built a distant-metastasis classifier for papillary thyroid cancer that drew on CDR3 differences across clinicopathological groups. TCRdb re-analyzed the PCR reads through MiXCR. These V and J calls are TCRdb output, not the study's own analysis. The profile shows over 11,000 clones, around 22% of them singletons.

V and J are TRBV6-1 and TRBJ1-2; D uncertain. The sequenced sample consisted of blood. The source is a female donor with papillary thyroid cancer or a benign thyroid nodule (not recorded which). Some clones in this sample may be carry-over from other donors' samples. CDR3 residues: CASSEYGYTF. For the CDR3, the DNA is TGTGCCAGCAGTGAATATGGCTACACCTTC.